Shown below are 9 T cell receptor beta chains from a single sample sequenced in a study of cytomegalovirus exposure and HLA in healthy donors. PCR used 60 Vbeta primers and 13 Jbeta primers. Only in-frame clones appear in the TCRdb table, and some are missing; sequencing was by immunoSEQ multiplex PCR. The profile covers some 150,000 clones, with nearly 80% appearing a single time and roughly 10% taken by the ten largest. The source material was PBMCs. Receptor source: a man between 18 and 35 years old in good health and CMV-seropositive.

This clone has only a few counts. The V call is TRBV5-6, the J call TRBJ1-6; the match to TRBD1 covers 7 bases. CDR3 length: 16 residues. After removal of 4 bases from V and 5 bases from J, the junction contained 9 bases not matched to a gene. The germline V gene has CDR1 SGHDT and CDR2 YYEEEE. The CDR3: CASSLRRDSNNSPLHF. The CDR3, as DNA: TGTGCCAGCAGCCTAAGGAGGGACAGTAATAATTCACCCCTCCACTTT.

CDR3 sequence: CASSQNGQGPGTQYF. The CDR3 nucleotides read TGTGCCAGCAGCCAAAACGGACAGGGTCCGGGTACGCAGTATTTT. The rearrangement joins TRBV7-2 to TRBJ2-3; 8 bases align to TRBD1. With V trimmed by 5 bases and J by 8 bases, 12 bases remained unmatched. The CDR3 runs to 15 residues. The germline V gene has CDR1 SGHTA and CDR2 FQGNSA.

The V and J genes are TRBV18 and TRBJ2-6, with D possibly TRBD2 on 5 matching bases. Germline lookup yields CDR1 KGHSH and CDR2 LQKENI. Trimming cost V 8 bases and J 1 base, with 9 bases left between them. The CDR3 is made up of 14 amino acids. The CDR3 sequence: CASRTGSGANVLTF. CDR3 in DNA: TGTGCCAGCCGCACGGGGTCTGGGGCCAACGTCCTGACTTTC.

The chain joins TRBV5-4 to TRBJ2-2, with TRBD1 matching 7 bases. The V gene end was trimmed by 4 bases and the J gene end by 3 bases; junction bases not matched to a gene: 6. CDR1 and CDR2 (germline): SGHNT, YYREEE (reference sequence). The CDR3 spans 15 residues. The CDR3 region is CASSAGTADTGELFF. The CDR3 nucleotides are TGTGCCAGCAGCGCCGGGACAGCCGACACCGGGGAGCTGTTTTTT.

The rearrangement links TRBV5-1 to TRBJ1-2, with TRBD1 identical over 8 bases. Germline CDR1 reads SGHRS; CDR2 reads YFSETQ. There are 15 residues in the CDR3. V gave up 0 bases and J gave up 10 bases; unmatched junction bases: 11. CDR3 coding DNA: TGCGCCAGCAGCTTGGCCCCGGACAGGGCGGATGTCTACACCTTC. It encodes CASSLAPDRADVYTF.

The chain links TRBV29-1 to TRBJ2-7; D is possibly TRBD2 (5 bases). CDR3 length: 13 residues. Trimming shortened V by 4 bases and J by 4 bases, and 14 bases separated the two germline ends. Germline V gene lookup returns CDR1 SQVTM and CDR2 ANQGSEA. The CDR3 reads CSVVPRETYEQYF. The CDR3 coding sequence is TGCAGCGTTGTTCCGAGGGAAACATACGAGCAGTACTTC.

The CDR3 is CASSLGSSGVTDTQYF. CDR3 in DNA: TGTGCCAGCAGCTTAGGTTCTAGCGGGGTCACAGATACGCAGTATTTT. The J gene is TRBJ2-3, the V gene TRBV7-9, with 9 bases that match TRBD2. The length of the CDR3 is 16 residues. V lost 1 base, J lost 2 bases, and 4 bases stayed unmatched. Per germline, CDR1 SEHNR and CDR2 FQNEAQ (reference sequence).

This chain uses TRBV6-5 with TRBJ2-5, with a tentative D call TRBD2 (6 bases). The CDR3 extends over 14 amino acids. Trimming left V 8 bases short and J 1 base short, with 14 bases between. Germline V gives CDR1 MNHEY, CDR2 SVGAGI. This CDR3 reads CASGGFGGQETQYF. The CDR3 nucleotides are TGTGCCAGCGGGGGGTTTGGAGGCCAAGAGACCCAGTACTTC.

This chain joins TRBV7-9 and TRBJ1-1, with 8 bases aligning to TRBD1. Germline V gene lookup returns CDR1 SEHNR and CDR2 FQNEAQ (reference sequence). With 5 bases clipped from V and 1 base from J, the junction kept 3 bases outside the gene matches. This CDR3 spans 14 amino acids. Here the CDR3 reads CASSNGTGNTEAFF. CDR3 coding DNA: TGTGCCAGCAGCAACGGGACAGGGAACACTGAAGCTTTCTTT.